One and the same sample provided the 6 T cell receptor beta chains below, sequenced in a study of sequential checkpoint blockade in melanoma. Clones were sequenced by immunoSEQ multiplex PCR, and TCRdb holds only the in-frame ones, with some missing. The repertoire has around 5,500 clones, 30% to 45% of them found once; the top ten carry around 9%. Treatment of the sample: randomized to nivolumab then ipilimumab (arm A) or the reverse (arm B). The sequences come from tumor tissue (inferred from file names), collected from a patient given nivolumab and ipilimumab in sequence. Every receptor here comes from a human donor with melanoma.

This rearrangement joins TRBV25-1 to TRBJ2-2; D tentatively reads TRBD1 or TRBD2 (5 bases each). The CDR3 runs to 13 residues. V was shortened by 8 bases and J by 7 bases, with 14 bases between the two germline ends. In germline, CDR1 is MGHDK, CDR2 SYGVNS. The CDR3 sequence: CASGLGRLGELFF. CDR3 DNA sequence: TGTGCCAGCGGACTGGGGCGCCTCGGGGAGCTGTTTTTT. The variable domain in full, with the rest retrieved from reference TRBV25-1 and TRBJ2-2, is EADIYQTPRYLVIGTGKKITLECSQTMGHDKMYWYQQDPGMELHLIHYSYGVNSTEKGDLSSESTVSRIRTEHFPLTLESARPSHTSQYLCASGLGRLGELFFGEGSRLTVL.

V and J are TRBV19 and TRBJ2-1; 12 bases line up with TRBD2. Germline loops: CDR1 LNHDA, CDR2 SQIVND (reference sequence). Trimming took 6 bases from V and 6 from J; bases not matched to a gene: 0. This CDR3 spans 13 amino acids. Here the CDR3 reads CASRTSGGNEQFF. DNA for the CDR3: TGTGCCAGTAGGACTAGCGGGGGCAATGAGCAGTTCTTC.

J is TRBJ2-2 and V is TRBV18; D assignment may be TRBD1 or TRBD2 (5 bases each). Germline V gene sequence: CDR1 KGHSH, CDR2 LQKENI. This CDR3 region has 14 residues. Trimming cost V 2 bases and J 5 bases, with 9 bases left between them. The CDR3 is CASSPGTVTGELFF. Written as DNA, the CDR3 is TGTGCCAGCTCACCAGGGACGGTAACCGGGGAGCTGTTTTTT.

The CDR3 reads CASSEVSGRNTGELFF. The DNA for the CDR3 is TGTGCCAGCAGTGAAGTTAGCGGGAGGAACACCGGGGAGCTGTTTTTT. V gene TRBV6-1 combines with J gene TRBJ2-2; 9 bases fit TRBD2. The CDR3 extends over 16 amino acids. Trimming removed 1 base from V and 1 base from J; junction bases left unmatched: 1. Germline CDR1 and CDR2: MNHNS and SASEGT.

The chain recombines TRBV7-7 with TRBJ1-2, with TRBD1 as a possible D gene (6 bases). This CDR3 has 16 residues. The ends were cut back, 1 base at V and 0 bases at J, with 12 bases in the middle. CDR1 and CDR2 (germline): SSHAT, FNYEAQ (reference sequence). The CDR3 DNA sequence: TGTGCCAGCAGCTTAGGGGACATGGCCGCTAACTATGGCTACACCTTC. As protein: CASSLGDMAANYGYTF.

J is TRBJ2-7 and V is TRBV19, with TRBD2 matching over 14 bases. The CDR3 extends over 17 amino acids. Unmatched junction bases numbered 8, after V lost 4 bases and J lost 3 bases. Germline values: CDR1 LNHDA, CDR2 SQIVND (reference sequence). CDR3 bases: TGTGCCAGTAGTACAAAGGGACTAGCGGGAGCGGGCTACGAGCAGTACTTC. Protein product: CASSTKGLAGAGYEQYF.